This T cell receptor beta chain was found in a study of tumor and adjacent non-tumor tissue in lung cancer. At the level of the study: Each sample yielded about 4.17 million productive TCRbeta reads on average.

TCRbeta libraries were built with three rounds of nested PCR, modified from ARM-PCR. TCRdb analysed the multiplex PCR reads with MiXCR anew, one entry per CDR3 protein. The sample carries some 120,000 distinct CDR3 sequences, about 66% recorded once. Regarding the study as a whole: Shorter survival was associated with higher TCR diversity in tumors. Normal lung showed higher cumulative top 100 clone frequency than tumor.

This sample's RNA came from whole unsorted tissue. With 2 bases removed from V and 7 bases from J, the gap between germline ends came to 7 bases. Germline V lookup: CDR1 SGHAT, CDR2 FQNNGV. The CDR3 is 12 amino acids. There are a few counts of this clonotype. Its antigen is currently unknown. Sequenced material: lung tumor tissue. This TCR was sampled from a man aged 30-40 years with non-small cell lung cancer. J is TRBJ2-3 and V is TRBV11-2, with D perhaps matching TRBD1 (6 bases). The CDR3 region has the DNA TGTGCCAGCAGCTTACAGGGGCATACGCAGTATTTT. It translates to CASSLQGHTQYF.